A selection of T cell receptor beta chains follows, all from one sample in a study of cytomegalovirus exposure and HLA in healthy donors. Repertoires were generated with immunoSEQ multiplex PCR, while TCRdb's copy carries only in-frame clones and drops some. The repertoire holds over 110,000 clones, with about 79% as singletons. Sequenced: PBMCs. These receptors were taken from a male donor in good health and CMV-seronegative. Each CDR3 is given without its conserved first and last residue. Rows give clone size only sometimes, using once, few, many, or a class for an expanded clone.

J gene: TRBJ2-3; V gene: TRBV4-1; clone size: .; CDR3 protein: ASSLSSGKSTDTQY
J gene: TRBJ1-2; V gene: TRBV14; clone size: few; CDR3 protein: ASRTQGSYGYT
J gene: TRBJ2-7; V gene: TRBV27; clone size: once; CDR3 protein: ASGKGYEQY
J gene: TRBJ2-1; V gene: TRBV6-1; clone size: .; CDR3 protein: ASSEGGIGKTGNEQF
J gene: TRBJ2-7; V gene: TRBV27; clone size: .; CDR3 protein: ASSPGQGREGGYEQY
J gene: TRBJ2-5; V gene: TRBV19; clone size: .; CDR3 protein: ASSSLAGEAETQY
J gene: TRBJ2-3; V gene: TRBV19; clone size: .; CDR3 protein: ASRDTPGADTQY
J gene: TRBJ2-3; V gene: TRBV5-1; clone size: .; CDR3 protein: ASSLELSAATDTQY
J gene: TRBJ2-1; V gene: TRBV19; clone size: .; CDR3 protein: ASTKTPGQRQRGEQF
J gene: TRBJ2-1; V gene: TRBV11-2; clone size: .; CDR3 protein: ASSFFRGSYNEQF
J gene: TRBJ2-5; V gene: TRBV7-3; clone size: .; CDR3 protein: ASSLTVETSQY
J gene: TRBJ2-4; V gene: TRBV11-2; clone size: .; CDR3 protein: ASRRTGSNIQY
J gene: TRBJ2-1; V gene: TRBV7-2; clone size: .; CDR3 protein: ASGLSSGSGNEQF
J gene: TRBJ2-7; V gene: TRBV6-1; clone size: .; CDR3 protein: ASLQGLSYEQY
J gene: TRBJ2-1; V gene: TRBV7-8; clone size: .; CDR3 protein: ASSREWGLYNEQF
J gene: TRBJ1-5; V gene: TRBV5-6; clone size: .; CDR3 protein: ASSLGQGWDYQPQH
J gene: TRBJ1-2; V gene: TRBV6-5; clone size: .; CDR3 protein: ASSYSIAAGQPAYT
J gene: TRBJ2-4; V gene: TRBV27; clone size: .; CDR3 protein: ASSFNSWLAKNIQY
J gene: TRBJ2-3; V gene: TRBV2; clone size: .; CDR3 protein: ASEGDPPNTDTQY
J gene: TRBJ1-2; V gene: TRBV5-1; clone size: .; CDR3 protein: ASSTSSPSTYGYT
J gene: TRBJ2-1; V gene: TRBV7-3; clone size: .; CDR3 protein: ASSSYPPPGGIYNEQF
J gene: TRBJ1-4; V gene: TRBV28; clone size: .; CDR3 protein: ASSLLIGDSEKLF
J gene: TRBJ2-3; V gene: TRBV6-5; clone size: .; CDR3 protein: ASRTAGAGSDTQY
J gene: TRBJ2-3; V gene: TRBV7-9; clone size: .; CDR3 protein: ASSPSGSIDTQY